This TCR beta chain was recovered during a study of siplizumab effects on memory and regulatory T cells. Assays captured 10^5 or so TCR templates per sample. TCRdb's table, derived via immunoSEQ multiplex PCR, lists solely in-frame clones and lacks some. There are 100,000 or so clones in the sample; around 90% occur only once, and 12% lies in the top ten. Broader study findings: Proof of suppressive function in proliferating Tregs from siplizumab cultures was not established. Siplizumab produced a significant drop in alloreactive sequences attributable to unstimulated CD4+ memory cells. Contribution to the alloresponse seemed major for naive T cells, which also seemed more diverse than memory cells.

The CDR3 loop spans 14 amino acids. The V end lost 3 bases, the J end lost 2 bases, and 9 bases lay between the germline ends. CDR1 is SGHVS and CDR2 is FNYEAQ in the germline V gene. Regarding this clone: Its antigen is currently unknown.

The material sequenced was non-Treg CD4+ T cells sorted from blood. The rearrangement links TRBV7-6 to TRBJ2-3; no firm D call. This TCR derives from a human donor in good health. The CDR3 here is CASSLGSSTDTQYF. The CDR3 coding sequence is TGTGCCAGCAGCTTGGGCAGCTCCACAGATACGCAGTATTTT.